One T cell receptor (beta chain) is described in this entry. Losses at the gene ends were 5 bases for V and 0 bases for J; bases not matched to a gene: 10. CDR1 is SGHTA and CDR2 is FQGNSA in the germline V gene. There are 17 residues in the CDR3. The data belong to a study of T cells in Graves' hyperthyroidism and ophthalmopathy. It was RNA transcripts that yielded the amplified TCR beta CDR3 regions. The HTBI primer set drove a first-round RT-PCR of the TCR CDR3. TCRdb ran MiXCR on the multiplex PCR reads and lists one entry per CDR3 protein. The sample lists nearly 750,000 distinct CDR3 sequences; about a third were seen once.

Input material: blood. This TCR was sampled from a woman aged 35 to 49 with Graves' hyperthyroidism. The rearrangement uses TRBV7-2 and TRBJ1-3, with 7 bases lining up with TRBD1. CDR3 sequence reads: CASSPYVQGVSGNTIYF. Here the CDR3 DNA reads TGTGCCAGCAGCCCTTACGTTCAGGGGGTCTCTGGAAACACCATATATTTT.